A single sample is the source of the 11 T cell receptor beta chains below, sequenced in a study of shared clonotypes between healthy human individuals. Using immunoSEQ multiplex PCR, the repertoire was profiled, and TCRdb retains in-frame clones only, with some absent. This sample has 1.5 million to 1.9 million clones, with roughly 98% found just once. The sequencing input was naive CD4+ T cells sorted from blood. The subset was: CD45RA+ positively selected. Receptors were obtained from a man between 25 and 39 years old in good health.

V is TRBV6-4 and J is TRBJ2-2; D is undetermined. Germline V gene data show CDR1 as MRHNA and CDR2 as SNTAGT. The CDR3 contains 17 residues. The ends were cut back, 0 bases at V and 4 bases at J, with 15 bases in the middle. In nucleotides, the CDR3 is TGTGCCAGCAGTGACTCGTATGGTGGCCAGCCCACCGGGGAGCTGTTTTTT. Translation gives CASSDSYGGQPTGELFF.

The J gene is TRBJ2-5, the V gene TRBV2; 12 positions agree with TRBD2. This CDR3 region has 15 residues. J was trimmed by 6 bases and V by 5 bases; bases with no gene match: 7. CDR1 and CDR2 (germline): SNHLY, FYNNEI. The CDR3 loop is CASSLKLAGGKTQYF. The CDR3 bases are TGTGCCAGCAGTTTGAAACTAGCGGGAGGAAAGACCCAGTACTTC.

The chain recombines TRBV2 with TRBJ2-7; no clear D gene. Per germline, CDR1 SNHLY and CDR2 FYNNEI. Trimming shortened V by 5 bases and J by 5 bases, and 7 bases separated the two germline ends. The CDR3 extends over 11 amino acids. Here the CDR3 reads CASSPVNEQYF. CDR3 bases: TGTGCCAGCAGTCCGGTCAACGAGCAGTACTTC.

This clone was seen once. CDR3 in amino acids: CASSMEGPTGELFF. CDR3 DNA: TGTGCCAGTAGTATGGAGGGTCCCACCGGGGAGCTGTTTTTT. The V call is TRBV19, the J call TRBJ2-2; TRBD2 is a possible D gene (6 bases). There are 14 residues in the CDR3. CDR1 is LNHDA, CDR2 SQIVND, per germline (reference sequence). The germline V and J ends were trimmed by 3 bases and 4 bases, with 9 bases remaining between them.

The chain joins TRBV7-9 to TRBJ2-3; tentative D call: TRBD2 (5 bases). The CDR3 is 15 residues long. The germline V and J ends were trimmed by 5 bases and 0 bases, with 12 bases remaining between them. Germline V gene lookup returns CDR1 SEHNR and CDR2 FQNEAQ (reference sequence). The CDR3 protein is CASSPEGGSTDTQYF. CDR3 in DNA: TGTGCCAGCAGCCCTGAGGGCGGGAGCACAGATACGCAGTATTTT.

V usage is TRBV2 and J usage is TRBJ2-7, with 15 positions matching TRBD2. There are 17 residues in the CDR3. V lost 5 bases and J lost 5; bases outside the gene matches: 10. Germline lookup yields CDR1 SNHLY and CDR2 FYNNEI. DNA for the CDR3: TGTGCCAGCAGTCTCAGGACTAGCGGGAGGGCCCCCGACGAGCAGTACTTC. This sequence encodes CASSLRTSGRAPDEQYF.

The chain carries TRBV25-1 and TRBJ2-2, with D perhaps assigned TRBD1 or TRBD2 (5 bases each). The length of the CDR3 is 13 residues. The V gene's germline CDR1 is MGHDK and CDR2 SYGVNS. Trimming cost V 10 bases and J 3 bases, with 12 bases left between them. CDR3 loop: CATGDPYTGELFF. Written as DNA, the CDR3 is TGTGCCACCGGGGACCCCTACACCGGGGAGCTGTTTTTT.

This chain joins TRBV11-2 and TRBJ2-3; perhaps D is TRBD1 or TRBD2 (5 bases each). V was pared by 0 bases and J by 3 bases, with 10 bases between. The CDR3 consists of 15 residues. Germline values: CDR1 SGHAT, CDR2 FQNNGV. CDR3 nucleotide sequence: TGTGCCAGCAGCTTAGACCCGGGGCGTACAGATACGCAGTATTTT. It yields the protein CASSLDPGRTDTQYF.

This clone showed up just once. The chain is built from TRBV29-1 and TRBJ1-1, with TRBD1 as a possible D gene (5 bases). V lost 0 bases to trimming and J lost 11 bases, with 13 bases between them. CDR3 length: 12 amino acids. CDR1 is SQVTM and CDR2 is ANQGSEA in the germline V gene. CDR3 protein: CSVEDPGFTAFF. Written as DNA, the CDR3 is TGCAGCGTTGAAGATCCAGGGTTTACGGCTTTCTTT.

The chain couples TRBV7-3 to TRBJ2-1; tentative D call: TRBD2 (5 bases). The CDR3 sequence is 13 residues long. The V end lost 3 bases, the J end lost 10 bases, and 13 bases lay between the germline ends. Germline V gene data show CDR1 as SGHTA and CDR2 as FQGTGA. The CDR3 reads CASSFSEPGEQFF. As DNA, the CDR3 is TGTGCCAGCAGCTTCAGCGAGCCGGGGGAGCAGTTCTTC.

The chain couples TRBV19 to TRBJ1-1; a possible D gene is TRBD1 (5 bases). The CDR3 contains 13 residues. Germline CDR1 reads LNHDA; CDR2 reads SQIVND (reference sequence). Trimming stripped 10 bases from V and 2 bases from J, with 14 bases between. CDR3 sequence: CATTRVGNTEAFF. CDR3 DNA: TGTGCCACGACCAGGGTAGGCAACACTGAAGCTTTCTTT.